Listed here are 27 T cell receptor beta chains from one sample, sequenced in a study of T cell responses to AZD1222 COVID-19 vaccine (dated by TCRdb to about 2021). This specimen's time point label, per the study, means: baseline before first vaccination. Library preparation employed the immunoSEQ multiplex PCR assay. Held by TCRdb, this immuneACCESS table contains in-frame sequences only and omits some clones. Under half of the omission traces to an unresolved V gene where checked; the cause of the rest is unknown. The sample table records about 86,000 clones; roughly 87% of these occur just once. Of the sample, 2.2% falls within the top ten clones. Source: peripheral blood, taken on day 0 of AZD1222 vaccination. These receptors were taken from an adult in good health.

This clone was seen once. This chain links TRBV20-1 with TRBJ2-3; D tentatively reads TRBD1 or TRBD2 (6 bases each). The ends were cut back, 3 bases at V and 8 bases at J, with 9 bases in the middle. The length of the CDR3 is 11 residues. Germline values: CDR1 DFQATT, CDR2 SNEGSKA (reference sequence). The chain's CDR3 is CSASKGGTQYF. Written as DNA, the CDR3 is TGCAGTGCTAGTAAGGGGGGTACGCAGTATTTT.

This clone was seen once. V and J are TRBV30 and TRBJ1-4; D call uncertain. V lost 0 bases and J 7 bases, leaving 9 bases between the germline ends. Germline loops: CDR1 GTSNPN, CDR2 SVGIG (reference sequence). This CDR3 is built from 13 residues. The CDR3 nucleotides read TGTGCCTGGAGTGTTTCCCAGATTGAAAAACTGTTTTTT. It is translated as CAWSVSQIEKLFF.

CDR3 amino acids: CATSRDWGQGIYEQYF. The CDR3 DNA follows: TGTGCCACCAGCAGAGATTGGGGACAGGGGATCTACGAGCAGTACTTC. The V call is TRBV15, the J call TRBJ2-7; 10 nucleotides line up with TRBD1. The V gene's germline CDR1 is LNHNV and CDR2 YYDKDF (reference sequence). The CDR3 runs to 16 residues. The V gene end was trimmed by 0 bases and the J gene end by 3 bases; junction bases not matched to a gene: 5.

The chain employs TRBV2 and TRBJ2-7, with TRBD2 matching over 8 bases. CDR1 is SNHLY, CDR2 FYNNEI, per germline. The CDR3 spans 15 residues. Losses at the gene ends were 4 bases for V and 6 bases for J; bases not matched to a gene: 11. CDR3 in amino acids: CASSVGPGGVGEQYF. CDR3 DNA sequence: TGTGCCAGCAGTGTGGGCCCCGGGGGGGTTGGCGAGCAGTACTTC.

This chain joins TRBV18 and TRBJ2-1, with D unresolved. The V gene's germline CDR1 is KGHSH and CDR2 LQKENI. V was shortened by 9 bases and J by 6 bases, with 18 bases between the two germline ends. The CDR3 has 14 amino acids. This chain's CDR3 is CASTQSYGRNEQFF. CDR3 sequence (DNA): TGTGCCAGTACTCAATCCTATGGGCGCAATGAGCAGTTCTTC.

V usage is TRBV27 and J usage is TRBJ2-3; tentative D call: TRBD1 (6 bases). This CDR3 comprises 14 residues. Germline V gene lookup returns CDR1 MNHEY and CDR2 SMNVEV (reference sequence). V was pared by 3 bases and J by 0 bases, with 7 bases between. Written as DNA, the CDR3 is TGTGCCAGCAGTTTGGGACATAGCACAGATACGCAGTATTTT. Translating it yields CASSLGHSTDTQYF.

This clone was seen only a few times. The chain joins TRBV5-4 to TRBJ2-1; the match to TRBD2 covers 10 bases. Trimming cost V 2 bases and J 5 bases; bases outside gene matches: 1. CDR3 length equals 14 residues. Germline V gives CDR1 SGHNT, CDR2 YYREEE (reference sequence). This chain's CDR3 is CASSFGLADNEQFF. CDR3 coding DNA: TGTGCCAGCAGCTTTGGACTAGCGGACAATGAGCAGTTCTTC. The entire variable domain, with the rest obtained from reference TRBV5-4 and TRBJ2-1, is as follows: ETGVTQSPTHLIKTRGQQVTLRCSSQSGHNTVSWYQQALGQGPQFIFQYYREEENGRGNFPPRFSGLQFPNYSSELNVNALELDDSALYLCASSFGLADNEQFFGPGTRLTVL.

J is TRBJ2-1 and V is TRBV5-1; 9 bases agree with TRBD1. The CDR3 sequence is 15 residues long. Germline V gene sequence: CDR1 SGHRS, CDR2 YFSETQ. V lost 4 bases and J lost 6; bases outside the gene matches: 8. In DNA, the CDR3 is TGCGCCAGCAGCCAAACCAGGGACAGGGCCAATGAGCAGTTCTTC. It specifies CASSQTRDRANEQFF.

The rearrangement joins TRBV11-1 to TRBJ1-1; D perhaps matches TRBD1 (5 bases). Looked up from germline, CDR1 is SGHAT and CDR2 is FQDESV (reference sequence). The CDR3 covers 15 residues. Trimming left V 4 bases short and J 2 bases short, with 14 bases between. Written as DNA, the CDR3 is TGTGCCAGCAGCTCCAAACCTCAGGGAAACACTGAAGCTTTCTTT. Its translation: CASSSKPQGNTEAFF.

The rearrangement joins TRBV7-2 to TRBJ1-5; D not certain. Germline V gene data show CDR1 as SGHTA and CDR2 as FQGNSA. The CDR3 loop spans 16 amino acids. Trimming took 1 base from V and 0 from J, leaving 10 bases between them. The CDR3 DNA sequence: TGTGCCAGCAGCTTAGTTAGGACGACTAGCAATCAGCCCCAGCATTTT. Amino acid sequence: CASSLVRTTSNQPQHF.

V gene TRBV14 combines with J gene TRBJ2-2; D is unresolved. V was shortened by 4 bases and J by 6 bases, with 12 bases between the two germline ends. CDR1 SGHDN and CDR2 FVKESK come from the germline V gene. This CDR3 contains 14 residues. CDR3 protein: CASSRATEAGELFF. DNA for the CDR3: TGTGCCAGCAGCCGAGCCACAGAGGCCGGGGAGCTGTTTTTT.

The chain has TRBV7-2 and TRBJ1-1; no firm D call. The length of the CDR3 is 15 residues. Germline V gene sequence: CDR1 SGHTA, CDR2 FQGNSA. V lost 2 bases, J lost 0 bases, and 10 bases lay in between. CDR3 in amino acids: CASSLFSGMNTEAFF. The CDR3 coding sequence is TGTGCCAGCAGCTTATTTTCGGGGATGAACACTGAAGCTTTCTTT.

The chain joins TRBV6-5 to TRBJ2-3, with D possibly TRBD1 on 7 matching bases. V lost 0 bases, J lost 7 bases, and 17 bases lay in between. The CDR3 length is 16 residues. The germline gives CDR1 MNHEY, CDR2 SVGAGI. CDR3 sequence reads: CASSYSPAEGANTQYF. DNA for the CDR3: TGTGCCAGCAGTTACTCACCGGCGGAGGGGGCAAATACGCAGTATTTT.

V gene TRBV27 combines with J gene TRBJ1-2, with D tentatively TRBD1 (6 bases). Germline CDR1 and CDR2: MNHEY and SMNVEV (reference sequence). With 5 bases removed from V and 0 bases from J, the gap between germline ends came to 34 bases. The CDR3 totals 22 residues. CDR3 region: CASSLRGDHRVAKAFANYGYTF. In DNA form, the CDR3 reads TGTGCCAGCAGTCTAAGGGGGGACCACAGGGTCGCTAAGGCGTTTGCTAACTATGGCTACACCTTC.

The V and J genes are TRBV30 and TRBJ2-7; 10 nucleotides match TRBD1. CDR1 GTSNPN and CDR2 SVGIG come from the germline V gene (reference sequence). The CDR3 is 14 residues long. The V and J ends lost 1 base and 5 bases, in that order; junction bases with no gene match: 5. In DNA, the CDR3 is TGTGCCTGGAGTGGGACAGGGGGAAGGAACGAGCAGTACTTC. It encodes CAWSGTGGRNEQYF.

The CDR3 loop is CASSLVEGLTGNTIYF. CDR3 in DNA: TGTGCCAGCAGCTTAGTGGAGGGTTTGACTGGAAACACCATATATTTT. The chain joins TRBV7-8 to TRBJ1-3; D gene ambiguous. V dropped 1 base and J dropped 2 bases, with 12 bases sitting between them. Germline-derived CDR1 and CDR2 are SGHVS and FQNEAQ. The CDR3 is 16 amino acids.

The chain is built from TRBV5-4 and TRBJ1-2, with unresolved D. Germline-derived CDR1 and CDR2 are SGHNT and YYREEE (reference sequence). Trimming removed 1 base from V and 4 bases from J, with 11 bases in between. This CDR3 contains 14 residues. Here the CDR3 DNA reads TGTGCCAGCAGCTTGACAGCAGGTAGCTATGGCTACACCTTC. It codes for CASSLTAGSYGYTF.

V usage is TRBV24-1 and J usage is TRBJ2-7, with TRBD1 as a possible D gene (6 bases). The V and J ends lost 4 bases and 4 bases respectively, with 10 bases between them. Germline V gene data show CDR1 as KGHDR and CDR2 as SFDVKD. This CDR3 is built from 13 residues. In DNA, the CDR3 is TGTGCCACCAGTGAGACACAGGGATACGAGCAGTACTTC. Its translation is CATSETQGYEQYF.

The chain carries TRBV6-2 or TRBV6-3 and TRBJ1-5; TRBD1 agrees at 9 bases. The CDR3 extends over 17 amino acids. The trim removed 4 bases at V and 5 bases at J, leaving 12 bases unmatched. CDR1 is MNHEY, CDR2 SVGEGT, per germline. CDR3 region: CASSSLVGTGRDQPQHF. The CDR3 DNA is TGTGCCAGCAGTTCTTTGGTTGGGACAGGGCGCGATCAGCCCCAGCATTTT.

J is TRBJ1-1 and V is TRBV19, with 7 bases identical to TRBD1. The J segment lost 7 bases and the V segment lost 6 bases, leaving 17 bases of the junction unmatched. This CDR3 contains 16 residues. CDR1 is LNHDA, CDR2 SQIVND, per germline (reference sequence). Here the CDR3 DNA reads TGTGCCAGTAGGCGGATTCGGGACAGCGCGTCTATTGAAGCTTTCTTT. This translates into CASRRIRDSASIEAFF.

This clone came up once. The chain couples TRBV3-1 (or the pseudogene TRBV3-2) to TRBJ2-1; TRBD2 aligns across 9 bases. The V gene end was trimmed by 6 bases and the J gene end by 8 bases; junction bases not matched to a gene: 8. Germline V gene lookup returns CDR1 LGHDT and CDR2 YNNKEL (reference sequence). The CDR3 contains 14 residues. The CDR3 DNA reads as TGTGCCAGCAGTAATAGCGGGAGTGGGGATGAGCAGTTCTTC. This gives the protein CASSNSGSGDEQFF.

The chain joins TRBV27 to TRBJ1-1, with D possibly being TRBD1 (6 bases). CDR3 size: 14 residues. V was trimmed by 5 bases and J by 2 bases, leaving 12 bases between them. From germline, CDR1 is MNHEY and CDR2 SMNVEV (reference sequence). CDR3 DNA: TGTGCCAGCAGTCTAGGGACACCTAACACTGAAGCTTTCTTT. Translated, it gives CASSLGTPNTEAFF.

The CDR3 DNA is TGTGCCAGCAGCTGGGGAGAGGCCGGGGAGCTGTTTTTT. As protein: CASSWGEAGELFF. This sequence joins TRBV5-4 and TRBJ2-2; perhaps TRBD2 as D (5 bases). The germline V gene has CDR1 SGHNT and CDR2 YYREEE (reference sequence). This CDR3 is built from 13 residues. Trimming took off 3 bases at V and 6 bases at J, with 9 bases between the two ends. The complete variable domain, with remaining parts taken from reference TRBV5-4 and TRBJ2-2, reads ETGVTQSPTHLIKTRGQQVTLRCSSQSGHNTVSWYQQALGQGPQFIFQYYREEENGRGNFPPRFSGLQFPNYSSELNVNALELDDSALYLCASSWGEAGELFFGEGSRLTVL.

CDR3 sequence: CASRSSINTGELFF. In DNA, the CDR3 is TGTGCCAGCAGGTCGAGTATTAACACCGGGGAGCTGTTTTTT. The V call is TRBV7-9, the J call TRBJ2-2; D is unclear. The CDR3 runs to 14 residues. The germline gives CDR1 SEHNR, CDR2 FQNEAQ (reference sequence). V was pared by 6 bases and J by 2 bases, with 10 bases between.

The V and J genes are TRBV5-1 and TRBJ1-4; a possible D gene is TRBD1 (6 bases). Germline lookup yields CDR1 SGHRS and CDR2 YFSETQ. V was shortened by 4 bases and J by 8 bases, with 12 bases between the two germline ends. The CDR3 is 13 residues long. The CDR3 reads CASSEHRVEKLFF. The CDR3 DNA reads TGCGCCAGCAGCGAACACAGGGTCGAAAAACTGTTTTTT. Drawing the rest from reference TRBV5-1 and TRBJ1-4, the complete variable domain is KAGVTQTPRYLIKTRGQQVTLSCSPISGHRSVSWYQQTPGQGLQFLFEYFSETQRNKGNFPGRFSGRQFSNSRSEMNVSTLELGDSALYLCASSEHRVEKLFFGSGTQLSVL.

The chain recombines TRBV30 with TRBJ2-3; 9 bases agree with TRBD2. Germline assignment: CDR1 GTSNPN and CDR2 SVGIG (reference sequence). After removal of 5 bases from V and 1 base from J, the junction contained 4 bases not matched to a gene. This CDR3 is 14 amino acids long. CDR3 residues: CAWVRLAGTDTQYF. DNA of the CDR3: TGTGCCTGGGTTAGACTAGCGGGCACAGATACGCAGTATTTT.

The V call is TRBV11-2, the J call TRBJ2-7; the match to TRBD2 covers 10 bases. V was pared by 1 base and J by 5 bases, with 8 bases of the junction left unmatched. The CDR3 totals 16 residues. Germline assignment: CDR1 SGHAT and CDR2 FQNNGV. This CDR3 is CASSLVLAGALDEQYF. In DNA form, the CDR3 reads TGTGCCAGCAGCTTAGTGCTAGCGGGGGCCCTTGACGAGCAGTACTTC.